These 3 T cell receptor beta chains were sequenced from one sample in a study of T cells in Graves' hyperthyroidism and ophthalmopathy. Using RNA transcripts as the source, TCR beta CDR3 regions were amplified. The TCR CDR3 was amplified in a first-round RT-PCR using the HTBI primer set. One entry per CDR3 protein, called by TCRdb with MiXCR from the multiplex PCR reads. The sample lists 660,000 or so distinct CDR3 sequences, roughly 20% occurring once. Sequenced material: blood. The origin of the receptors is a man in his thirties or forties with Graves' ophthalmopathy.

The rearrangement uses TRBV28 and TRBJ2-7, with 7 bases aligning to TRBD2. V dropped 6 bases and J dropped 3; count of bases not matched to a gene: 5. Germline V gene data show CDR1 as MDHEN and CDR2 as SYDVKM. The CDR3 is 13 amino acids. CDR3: CASRTSAVYEQYF. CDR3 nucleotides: TGTGCCAGCAGAACTAGCGCCGTCTACGAGCAGTACTTC.

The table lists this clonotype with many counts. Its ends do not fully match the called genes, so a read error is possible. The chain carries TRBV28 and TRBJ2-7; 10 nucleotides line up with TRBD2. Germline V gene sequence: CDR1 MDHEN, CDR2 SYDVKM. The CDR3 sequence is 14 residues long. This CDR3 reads CASNLAGGLGEQYF. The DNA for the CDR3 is TGTGCCAGCAATTTAGCGGGAGGTTTAGGCGAGCAGTACTTC.

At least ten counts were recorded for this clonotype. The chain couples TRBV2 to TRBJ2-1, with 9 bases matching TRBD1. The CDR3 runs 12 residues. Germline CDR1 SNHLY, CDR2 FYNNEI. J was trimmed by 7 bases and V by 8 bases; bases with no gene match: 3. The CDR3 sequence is CASPGQGNEQFF. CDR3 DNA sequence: TGTGCCAGCCCCGGACAGGGGAATGAGCAGTTCTTC.